This record looks at one T cell receptor (beta chain) sequence and its context. The antigen is not known. PCR involved 60 Vbeta and 13 Jbeta primers. Using immunoSEQ multiplex PCR, the repertoire was profiled, and TCRdb retains in-frame clones only, with some absent. The sample lists 75,000 to 80,000 clones; around three quarters were seen once. The CDR3 covers 16 residues. Trimming removed 2 bases from V and 6 bases from J; junction bases left unmatched: 9. The data were obtained in a study of cytomegalovirus exposure and HLA in healthy donors. Regarding the study as a whole: The productive fraction for most TCR beta V segments was about 87% or about 30% in an earlier analysis. It was reported that the classifier diagnosed cytomegalovirus status with high specificity and sensitivity in both the original and validation cohorts. In all likelihood, a cluster of highly shared sequence variants was a sequencing artifact. When the data were analyzed later, several of the most significant clusters appeared to be linked to common viral pathogens.

V and J are TRBV23-1 and TRBJ2-1, with 8 bases aligning to TRBD1. TRBV23-1 is known as an ORF, though its function is uncertain. The clonotype comes from a male donor in good health and CMV-seropositive. Sequencing was performed on PBMCs. The CDR3 DNA is TGCGCCAGCAGTCAACCAGGGGGCCGGGAGTGCAATGAGCAGTTCTTC. Protein: CASSQPGGRECNEQFF.